Listed here are 20 T cell receptor beta chains from one sample, sequenced in a study of response to subunit inactivated influenza vaccine. Each CDR3 protein is one row after TCRdb ran MiXCR on the RT-PCR reads. The repertoire holds approximately 480,000 distinct CDR3 sequences, around 9.9% seen once, with approximately 12% in the top ten. Material: PBMCs from blood, obtained around seven weeks after vaccination. The receptors originated from a man aged 50-60 years who received an inactivated influenza vaccine.

There are many counts of this clonotype. J is TRBJ2-3 and V is TRBV5-1; TRBD2 aligns across 10 bases. J was trimmed by 2 bases and V by 3 bases; bases with no gene match: 6. The CDR3 runs 16 residues. Germline-derived CDR1 and CDR2 are SGHRS and YFSETQ. The CDR3 spells CASSSIAGGPTDTQYF. As DNA, the CDR3 is TGCGCCAGCAGCTCGATAGCGGGGGGCCCCACAGATACGCAGTATTTT.

The gene calls are TRBV2 and TRBJ1-4; D unclear. Trimming cost V 3 bases and J 7 bases, with 6 bases left between them. Germline CDR1 SNHLY, CDR2 FYNNEI. The CDR3 loop spans 12 amino acids. CDR3 DNA sequence: TGTGCCAGCAGTGACTACAGTGAAAAACTGTTTTTT. The encoded protein is CASSDYSEKLFF.

Regarding this clonotype: A read error may account for a junction end that differs from germline. The chain is built from TRBV5-6 and TRBJ2-5; tentatively, D is TRBD2 (6 bases). Germline V gives CDR1 SGHDT, CDR2 YYEEEE. The CDR3 runs 14 residues. The CDR3 is CVSSPRDSQETQYF. In nucleotides, the CDR3 is TGTGTCAGCAGCCCCAGGGACTCCCAAGAGACCCAGTACTTC. Looking up the rest from reference TRBV5-6 and TRBJ2-5 gives the full variable domain: DAGVTQSPTHLIKTRGQQVTLRCSPKSGHDTVSWYQQALGQGPQFIFQYYEEEERQRGNFPDRFSGHQFPNYSSELNVNALLLGDSALYLCVSSPRDSQETQYFGPGTRLLVL.

The table lists this clonotype with a few counts. The genes are TRBV4-1 and TRBJ1-1; no firm D call. CDR3 length equals 15 residues. Germline lookup yields CDR1 MGHRA and CDR2 YSYEKL. Deletions cut 3 bases from V and 0 bases from J, with 11 bases between. The CDR3 DNA reads TGCGCCAGCAGCCACGTCGGCGGTCTGAACACTGAAGCTTTCTTT. It specifies CASSHVGGLNTEAFF.

In this sample, this clonotype turned up a few times. The V call is TRBV29-1, the J call TRBJ2-3, with D hard to call. Trimming left V 3 bases short and J 6 bases short, with 16 bases between. CDR1 SQVTM and CDR2 ANQGSEA come from the germline V gene. CDR3 size: 14 residues. The DNA for the CDR3 is TGCAGCGTTGACTTCCGGGCGAAAGGGGATACGCAGTATTTT. Protein product: CSVDFRAKGDTQYF.

The gene calls are TRBV29-1 and TRBJ2-2; TRBD2 is a possible D gene (7 bases). Germline V gene lookup returns CDR1 SQVTM and CDR2 ANQGSEA. The CDR3 length is 14 residues. Trimming removed 4 bases from V and 7 bases from J, with 16 bases in between. CDR3 DNA sequence: TGCAGCGTTGGGGGGGGCCCTCAATACGGGGAGCTGTTTTTT. Its translation is CSVGGGPQYGELFF.

The rearrangement joins TRBV9 to TRBJ2-3; D is perhaps TRBD1 or TRBD2 (6 bases each). The ends were cut back, 8 bases at V and 7 bases at J, with 17 bases in the middle. There are 13 residues in the CDR3. Germline values: CDR1 SGDLS, CDR2 YYNGEE. The CDR3 loop reads CASEGGSGNTQYF. CDR3 coding DNA: TGTGCCAGTGAAGGGGGGTCAGGGAATACGCAGTATTTT.

V is TRBV5-1 and J is TRBJ2-2; D remains unclear. CDR3 length: 16 amino acids. Deletions cut 1 base from V and 4 bases from J, with 14 bases between. Germline CDR1 and CDR2: SGHRS and YFSETQ. The CDR3 DNA reads TGCGCCAGCAGCTTGATAAAGGGCGGAAGCACCGGGGAGCTGTTTTTT. Translating gives CASSLIKGGSTGELFF. The entire variable domain, with the rest obtained from reference TRBV5-1 and TRBJ2-2, is as follows: KAGVTQTPRYLIKTRGQQVTLSCSPISGHRSVSWYQQTPGQGLQFLFEYFSETQRNKGNFPGRFSGRQFSNSRSEMNVSTLELGDSALYLCASSLIKGGSTGELFFGEGSRLTVL.

This clonotype was counted ten times or more. The chain carries TRBV27 and TRBJ2-4, with 8 bases matching TRBD2. This CDR3 region has 18 residues. The V gene end was trimmed by 6 bases and the J gene end by 3 bases; junction bases not matched to a gene: 16. Germline V gives CDR1 MNHEY, CDR2 SMNVEV (reference sequence). The CDR3 bases are TGTGCCAGCAGCCGATCCCGGCGGGGGGCTTTGGACAAAAACATTCAGTACTTC. Protein: CASSRSRRGALDKNIQYF.

V and J are TRBV6-5 and TRBJ2-7, with D perhaps matching TRBD1 or TRBD2 (5 bases each). CDR3 length: 15 residues. Between the trimmed V and J ends, which lost 2 bases and 7 bases, there was a span of 18 bases. The germline V gene encodes CDR1 MNHEY and CDR2 SVGAGI. The CDR3 coding sequence is TGTGCCAGCAGTTACGACAGTTGGTCCGAGGGGGAGCAGTACTTC. It yields the protein CASSYDSWSEGEQYF.

This clonotype came up a few times. The chain carries TRBV4-3 and TRBJ1-4; D gene uncertain. There are 15 residues in the CDR3. The germline gives CDR1 LGHNA, CDR2 YSLEER. V was clipped by 2 bases and J by 8 bases, with 15 bases between them. CDR3 protein: CASSQSVLIGEKLFF. The CDR3 region has the DNA TGCGCCAGCAGCCAATCGGTCCTTATAGGGGAAAAACTGTTTTTT.

The CDR3 is CASSQDLGQGWDTQYF. The CDR3 DNA reads as TGTGCCAGCAGCCAAGACCTGGGACAGGGCTGGGATACGCAGTATTTT. This sequence joins TRBV3-1 and TRBJ2-3, with 9 bases that match TRBD1. This CDR3 contains 16 residues. V was pared by 0 bases and J by 6 bases, with 7 bases of the junction left unmatched. The germline V gene has CDR1 LGHDT and CDR2 YNNKEL (reference sequence).

The chain combines TRBV20-1 with TRBJ2-7; 8 nucleotides line up with TRBD1. With 3 bases clipped from V and 2 bases from J, the junction kept 3 bases outside the gene matches. This CDR3 region has 13 residues. CDR1 is DFQATT, CDR2 SNEGSKA, per germline (reference sequence). CDR3: CSARDRATYEQYF. Here the CDR3 DNA reads TGCAGTGCTAGGGACAGGGCGACCTACGAGCAGTACTTC.

For this clonotype: A read error may account for a junction end that differs from germline. The V call is TRBV7-2, the J call TRBJ1-3; D unclear. Germline V gene sequence: CDR1 SGHTA, CDR2 FQGNSA. The CDR3 runs 16 residues. The DNA of the CDR3 is TGTGCCAGCAGCTTAGGTTCGCGGTACTCTGGAAACACCACATATTTT. It codes for CASSLGSRYSGNTTYF. The full variable domain, in which reference TRBV7-2 and TRBJ1-3 provide the parts outside the CDR3, is GAGVSQSPSNKVTEKGKDVELRCDPISGHTALYWYRQSLGQGLEFLIYFQGNSAPDKSGLPSDRFSAERTGGSVSTLTIQRTQQEDSAVYLCASSLGSRYSGNTTYFGEGSWLTVV.

This clonotype was counted a few times. This sequence joins TRBV5-6 and TRBJ2-1, with 11 positions matching TRBD2. This CDR3 region has 17 residues. Germline loops: CDR1 SGHDT, CDR2 YYEEEE. After removal of 0 bases from V and 8 bases from J, the junction contained 10 bases not matched to a gene. The CDR3 bases are TGTGCCAGCAGCTTGGAAATAGCGGGGGGGTTAGAAGATGAGCAGTTCTTC. It encodes CASSLEIAGGLEDEQFF.

The J gene is TRBJ2-1, the V gene TRBV10-3, with D possibly being TRBD2 (5 bases). Germline assignment: CDR1 ENHRY and CDR2 SYGVKD. V lost 6 bases to trimming and J lost 9 bases, with 12 bases between them. CDR3 length equals 12 residues. The chain's CDR3 is CAISGVAGEQFF. In DNA, the CDR3 is TGTGCCATCAGCGGAGTTGCGGGTGAGCAGTTCTTC.

This clonotype was seen many times. The genes are TRBV9 and TRBJ2-7, with 11 positions matching TRBD2. With 9 bases clipped from V and 8 bases from J, the junction kept 28 bases outside the gene matches. This CDR3 is 19 amino acids long. Germline assignment: CDR1 SGDLS and CDR2 YYNGEE. CDR3 bases: TGTGCCAACCCGGCACTCGGACTAGCGGGTCGGTGGCAGTGGGTACAGCAGTACTTC. Protein product: CANPALGLAGRWQWVQQYF.

On this clonotype itself: One junction end disagrees with the germline gene, perhaps due to a read error. V and J are TRBV4-2 and TRBJ2-1; 8 nucleotides align to TRBD2. This CDR3 has 17 residues. CDR1 is LGHNA and CDR2 is YNFKEQ in the germline V gene. CDR3 region: CVSSPKGAGGFYNEQFF. The CDR3 nucleotides read TGTGTCAGCAGCCCTAAAGGGGCGGGGGGTTTCTACAATGAGCAGTTCTTC.

The chain has TRBV28 and TRBJ2-3; TRBD1 matches at 9 bases. CDR1 is MDHEN, CDR2 SYDVKM, per germline. V shed 5 bases and J 4 bases; nucleotides not matched to a gene: 10. The CDR3 loop spans 16 amino acids. Here the CDR3 DNA reads TGTGCCAGCAGTGGCGAGGGACAGGGTTTGGCAGATACGCAGTATTTT. It specifies CASSGEGQGLADTQYF.

V gene TRBV11-3 combines with J gene TRBJ2-7; D may match TRBD1 or TRBD2 (5 bases each). The V gene lost 5 bases and the J gene lost 4 bases, with 12 bases spanning the gap. CDR1 is SGHNT, CDR2 YENEEA, per germline. The CDR3 has 13 amino acids. CDR3 nucleotide sequence: TGTGCCAGCAGCCCGAGGTGGGGGTACGAGCAGTACTTC. This translates into CASSPRWGYEQYF. The full variable domain, in which reference TRBV11-3 and TRBJ2-7 provide the parts outside the CDR3, is EAGVVQSPRYKIIEKKQPVAFWCNPISGHNTLYWYLQNLGQGPELLIRYENEEAVDDSQLPKDRFSAERLKGVDSTLKIQPAELGDSAVYLCASSPRWGYEQYFGPGTRLTVT.